The 32 T cell receptor beta chains reported below all come from one sample, sequenced in a study of T-cell memory formation after mild COVID-19. TCRdb recomputed calls from the 5' RACE reads with MiXCR, one row per CDR3 protein. The data show under 300,000 distinct CDR3 sequences, roughly 15% seen once. Sequencing was carried out using PBMCs or a T cell subset sorted from them (not recorded which). All receptors come from a man aged 18-30 years who had mild COVID-19 (a few samples of this study predate the infection). Cell type and time point are not known.

The rearrangement uses TRBV2 and TRBJ2-1; 7 positions agree with TRBD2. V dropped 5 bases and J dropped 4; count of bases not matched to a gene: 8. The CDR3 sequence is 15 residues long. The germline gives CDR1 SNHLY, CDR2 FYNNEI. CDR3 in amino acids: CASSPPRGWYNEQFF. CDR3 DNA: TGTGCCAGCAGTCCGCCGCGGGGGTGGTACAATGAGCAGTTCTTC.

The chain combines TRBV6-5 with TRBJ1-5; D call uncertain. Trimming cost V 0 bases and J 7 bases, with 13 bases left between them. The CDR3 spans 15 residues. Germline lookup yields CDR1 MNHEY and CDR2 SVGAGI. The CDR3 spells CASSYSGSGRQPQHF. Here the CDR3 DNA reads TGTGCCAGCAGTTACTCTGGGTCGGGGAGGCAGCCCCAGCATTTT.

This chain uses TRBV4-2 with TRBJ1-2; the D is unclear. This CDR3 spans 16 amino acids. Looked up from germline, CDR1 is LGHNA and CDR2 is YNFKEQ. Trimming took off 1 base at V and 7 bases at J, with 19 bases between the two ends. DNA for the CDR3: TGTGCCAGCAGCCAAGGAAAGTCTGGTCCCAGGAGTGGCTACACCTTC. This gives the protein CASSQGKSGPRSGYTF.

This clonotype was counted between two and nine times. This chain joins TRBV5-4 and TRBJ2-5, with TRBD2 as a possible D gene (5 bases). The germline V and J ends were trimmed by 4 bases and 5 bases, with 9 bases remaining between them. The CDR3 has 12 amino acids. CDR1 is SGHNT, CDR2 YYREEE, per germline (reference sequence). CDR3 DNA sequence: TGTGCCAGCAGCCCGGAGGTCGAGACCCAGTACTTC. It codes for CASSPEVETQYF.

This clonotype has just a few counts. In nucleotides, the CDR3 is TGTGCCAGCAGCCCGACAGAGAACACTGAAGCTTTCTTT. Protein: CASSPTENTEAFF. The rearrangement uses TRBV7-9 and TRBJ1-1; TRBD1 might be the D (5 bases). V lost 5 bases to trimming and J lost 1 base, with 8 bases between them. The germline gives CDR1 SEHNR, CDR2 FQNEAQ (reference sequence). CDR3 size: 13 residues.

The chain combines TRBV7-8 with TRBJ2-7; either TRBD1 or TRBD2 may fit D (5 bases each). Germline CDR1 reads SGHVS; CDR2 reads FQNEAQ. Trimming shortened V by 5 bases and J by 7 bases, and 15 bases separated the two germline ends. The CDR3 spans 13 residues. In DNA form, the CDR3 reads TGTGCCAGCAGCATCCCGGGACGCTCAGAGCAGTACTTC. This sequence encodes CASSIPGRSEQYF.

This clonotype was seen a few times. This rearrangement joins TRBV13 to TRBJ1-2; D gene unclear. From germline, CDR1 is PRHDT and CDR2 FYEKMQ (reference sequence). CDR3 length equals 13 residues. V gave up 5 bases and J gave up 0 bases, with 7 bases separating them. CDR3 loop: CASSGPANYGYTF. The CDR3 DNA reads TGTGCCAGCAGCGGACCAGCTAACTATGGCTACACCTTC.

This clonotype occurred a few times. The chain has TRBV7-9 and TRBJ2-5, with D perhaps matching TRBD1 (5 bases). CDR3 size: 14 residues. Trimming cost V 3 bases and J 3 bases, with 11 bases left between them. The V gene's germline CDR1 is SEHNR and CDR2 FQNEAQ (reference sequence). Written as DNA, the CDR3 is TGTGCCAGCAGCTTCGGGCAGGGTGAAGAGACCCAGTACTTC. This gives the protein CASSFGQGEETQYF.

V gene TRBV6-1 combines with J gene TRBJ1-3; D remains ambiguous. Germline V gene sequence: CDR1 MNHNS, CDR2 SASEGT. This CDR3 region has 13 residues. The germline V and J ends were trimmed by 11 bases and 2 bases, with 13 bases remaining between them. CDR3 nucleotide sequence: TGTGCCTCCGACCGGAGGGCTGGAAACACCATATATTTT. Translated, it gives CASDRRAGNTIYF.

This chain connects TRBV5-1 to TRBJ2-3; D remains unclear. Trimming left V 0 bases short and J 2 bases short, with 7 bases between. Germline CDR1 reads SGHRS; CDR2 reads YFSETQ. This CDR3 has 14 amino acids. The CDR3 DNA follows: TGCGCCAGCAGCTTGGTAGCTACCACAGATACGCAGTATTTT. This translates into CASSLVATTDTQYF.

The rearrangement links TRBV5-4 to TRBJ2-7; TRBD2 agrees at 8 bases. Looked up from germline, CDR1 is SGHNT and CDR2 is YYREEE (reference sequence). There are 14 residues in the CDR3. Trimming removed 5 bases from V and 0 bases from J; junction bases left unmatched: 4. CDR3 loop: CASRTAGGSYEQYF. CDR3 bases: TGTGCCAGCAGAACGGCGGGGGGCTCCTACGAGCAGTACTTC.

The gene calls are TRBV4-3 and TRBJ2-7, with TRBD2 identical over 9 bases. With 1 base clipped from V and 3 bases from J, the junction kept 4 bases outside the gene matches. Per germline, CDR1 LGHNA and CDR2 YSLEER. The CDR3 consists of 15 residues. The CDR3 region has the DNA TGCGCCAGCAGCCAAGGATCTAGCGGGGACTACGAGCAGTACTTC. This sequence encodes CASSQGSSGDYEQYF.

V gene TRBV6-2 or TRBV6-3 combines with J gene TRBJ2-1; D might be TRBD1 (5 bases). The V end was cut by 8 bases, the J end by 0 bases, with 14 bases between. There are 15 residues in the CDR3. CDR1 and CDR2 from the germline V gene are MNHEY and SVGEGT. The CDR3 sequence is CASGLLGASYNEQFF. CDR3 coding DNA: TGTGCCAGCGGCCTGTTAGGGGCCTCCTACAATGAGCAGTTCTTC.

There are many counts of this clonotype. This chain links TRBV6-2 or TRBV6-3 with TRBJ2-7; 9 bases line up with TRBD2. Trimming cost V 6 bases and J 0 bases; bases outside gene matches: 6. Germline CDR1 is MNHEY and CDR2 is SVGEGT. CDR3 length: 15 amino acids. The CDR3 sequence: CASRPTSGHSYEQYF. In nucleotides, the CDR3 is TGTGCCAGCAGGCCCACTAGCGGGCACTCCTACGAGCAGTACTTC.

J is TRBJ2-1 and V is TRBV7-9, with 7 bases aligning to TRBD1. The CDR3 length is 16 residues. With V trimmed by 7 bases and J by 1 base, 10 bases remained unmatched. Germline V gives CDR1 SEHNR, CDR2 FQNEAQ (reference sequence). The CDR3 bases are TGTGCCAGCACTCTGCAGGGGGTGAGATCCTACAATGAGCAGTTCTTC. This translates into CASTLQGVRSYNEQFF.

The J gene is TRBJ2-7, the V gene TRBV27; weak D call: TRBD2 (6 bases). With 3 bases removed from V and 4 bases from J, the gap between germline ends came to 16 bases. This CDR3 has 15 residues. The germline V gene has CDR1 MNHEY and CDR2 SMNVEV (reference sequence). In DNA, the CDR3 is TGTGCCAGCAGTTTTAAGGCAGGGAGGTCGTACGAGCAGTACGTC. Translated: CASSFKAGRSYEQYV.

This clonotype has just a few counts. The chain is built from TRBV2 and TRBJ2-2; 7 bases align to TRBD2. J lost 4 bases, V lost 8 bases, and 4 bases had no gene match. CDR1 and CDR2 from the germline V gene are SNHLY and FYNNEI. CDR3 length: 13 amino acids. The CDR3 coding sequence is TGTGCCAGCGTGTGGGAGGGCACCGGGGAGCTGTTTTTT. Residues: CASVWEGTGELFF.

This clonotype was detected many times. The J gene is TRBJ2-2, the V gene TRBV5-1, with TRBD2 as a possible D gene (6 bases). V shed 9 bases and J shed 0 bases, with 12 bases lying between them. Germline CDR1 is SGHRS and CDR2 is YFSETQ. The CDR3 spans 14 residues. CDR3 bases: TGCGCCACCCGTCCTAGCGCGAACACCGGGGAGCTGTTTTTT. Translation: CATRPSANTGELFF.

This clonotype was detected a few times. V is TRBV29-1 and J is TRBJ1-1, with D tentatively TRBD1 (6 bases). The V end was cut by 4 bases, the J end by 1 base, with 13 bases between. CDR1 SQVTM and CDR2 ANQGSEA come from the germline V gene. The CDR3 is 14 amino acids. The CDR3 bases are TGCAGCGTTGCTACGGGGGGCTCGAACACTGAAGCTTTCTTT. Protein sequence: CSVATGGSNTEAFF.

The chain is built from TRBV6-6 and TRBJ2-2; D not certain. Trimming took off 8 bases at V and 4 bases at J, with 11 bases between the two ends. Per the germline V gene, CDR1 is MNHNY and CDR2 is SVGAGI (reference sequence). The CDR3 loop spans 13 amino acids. The CDR3 is CASVRVVTGELFF. For the CDR3, the DNA is TGTGCCAGCGTTCGGGTTGTCACCGGGGAGCTGTTTTTT.

This clonotype was detected only a few times. The chain joins TRBV20-1 to TRBJ2-1, with 7 positions matching TRBD2. The germline gives CDR1 DFQATT, CDR2 SNEGSKA (reference sequence). V trimming: 3 bases; J trimming: 0 bases; junction bases outside the gene matches: 2. This CDR3 has 14 residues. The DNA of the CDR3 is TGCAGTGCTAGCGGGGGGAGCTCCTACAATGAGCAGTTCTTC. Encoded protein: CSASGGSSYNEQFF.

CDR3 residues: CASSLDGVTGELFF. The CDR3 bases are TGCGCCAGCAGCTTGGATGGGGTTACCGGGGAGCTGTTTTTT. The chain recombines TRBV5-1 with TRBJ2-2; D unclear. V lost 0 bases and J lost 5, with 8 bases in between. Germline CDR1 and CDR2: SGHRS and YFSETQ. The CDR3 is 14 amino acids.

The V call is TRBV5-4, the J call TRBJ2-1; 7 bases are shared with TRBD2. V lost 2 bases, J lost 6 bases, and 8 bases stayed unmatched. The CDR3 is 15 amino acids. The germline CDR1 and CDR2 sequences are SGHNT and YYREEE (reference sequence). The CDR3 bases are TGTGCCAGCAGCTTCATGCGGGGGTTGGGCAATGAGCAGTTCTTC. Its translation: CASSFMRGLGNEQFF.

The V gene is TRBV6-5, the J gene TRBJ1-1; TRBD1 is a possible D gene (5 bases). Per the germline V gene, CDR1 is MNHEY and CDR2 is SVGAGI. Deletions cut 6 bases from V and 7 bases from J, with 18 bases between. This CDR3 has 14 amino acids. The CDR3, as DNA: TGTGCCAGCAGCAACCAGGGAAGCGGCGATGAAGCTTTCTTT. Protein product: CASSNQGSGDEAFF.

The chain carries TRBV6-2 or TRBV6-3 and TRBJ1-5; D unclear. This CDR3 region has 13 residues. CDR1 MNHEY and CDR2 SVGEGT come from the germline V gene. V was cut by 6 bases and J by 5 bases, with 11 bases left in between. For the CDR3, the DNA is TGTGCCAGCAGCAGGACCACGGATCAGCCCCAGCATTTT. Translation: CASSRTTDQPQHF.

This clonotype has a handful of counts. This rearrangement joins TRBV25-1 to TRBJ2-7; 10 nucleotides align to TRBD2. J lost 2 bases, V lost 4 bases, and 8 bases had no gene match. Germline V gene sequence: CDR1 MGHDK, CDR2 SYGVNS. The CDR3 is 16 amino acids. The CDR3 DNA is TGTGCCAGCAGTGCCCCCCTCGGGACTAGCGCCTACGAGCAGTACTTC. Protein: CASSAPLGTSAYEQYF.

A remark on this clonotype: Just one base apart from a much larger clone, this may be a read error. This chain uses TRBV7-3 with TRBJ1-1; D unclear. Germline CDR1 SGHTA, CDR2 FQGTGA. The CDR3 is 13 amino acids. CDR3 DNA: TGTGCCAACAGCCCGGGGAGAGCCACTGAAGCTTTCTTT. Its protein is CANSPGRATEAFF.

The chain employs TRBV11-1 and TRBJ2-7, with D tentatively TRBD1 or TRBD2 (5 bases each). CDR1 and CDR2 (germline): SGHAT, FQDESV (reference sequence). This CDR3 has 13 residues. Trimming took off 6 bases at V and 3 bases at J, with 12 bases between the two ends. The CDR3 coding sequence is TGTGCCAGCAGGGGTTCGGGACGCTACGAGCAGTACTTC. Amino acid sequence: CASRGSGRYEQYF.

The chain carries TRBV6-2 or TRBV6-3 and TRBJ1-5, with a weak D call TRBD1 (5 bases). Germline CDR1 reads MNHEY; CDR2 reads SVGEGT. Trimming removed 2 bases from V and 4 bases from J, with 24 bases in between. CDR3 size: 19 residues. In DNA, the CDR3 is TGTGCCAGCAGTTACCCGGGACCGAGCCCACCCGGAATAAATCAGCCCCAGCATTTT. Protein: CASSYPGPSPPGINQPQHF.

The sample holds a few counts of this clonotype. This chain links TRBV20-1 with TRBJ1-3; D is uncertain. Germline values: CDR1 DFQATT, CDR2 SNEGSKA (reference sequence). Trimming left V 3 bases short and J 0 bases short, with 6 bases between. The CDR3 loop spans 13 amino acids. CDR3: CSARRNSGNTIYF. CDR3 sequence (DNA): TGCAGTGCTAGGAGGAACTCTGGAAACACCATATATTTT.

This sequence joins TRBV11-2 and TRBJ1-1, with D maybe TRBD1 (6 bases). With 5 bases removed from V and 9 bases from J, the gap between germline ends came to 19 bases. The CDR3 extends over 14 amino acids. CDR1 is SGHAT, CDR2 FQNNGV, per germline. CDR3 protein: CASSPGMGALKAFF. Written as DNA, the CDR3 is TGTGCCAGCAGCCCCGGCATGGGGGCCCTTAAAGCTTTCTTT.

The V and J genes are TRBV6-2 or TRBV6-3 and TRBJ2-1; the D gene is possibly TRBD2 (5 bases). From germline, CDR1 is MNHEY and CDR2 SVGEGT. This CDR3 region has 14 residues. V lost 0 bases, J lost 4 bases, and 7 bases lay in between. CDR3 protein: CASSYSRRYNEQFF. The CDR3 region has the DNA TGTGCCAGCAGTTACTCACGGAGGTACAATGAGCAGTTCTTC.